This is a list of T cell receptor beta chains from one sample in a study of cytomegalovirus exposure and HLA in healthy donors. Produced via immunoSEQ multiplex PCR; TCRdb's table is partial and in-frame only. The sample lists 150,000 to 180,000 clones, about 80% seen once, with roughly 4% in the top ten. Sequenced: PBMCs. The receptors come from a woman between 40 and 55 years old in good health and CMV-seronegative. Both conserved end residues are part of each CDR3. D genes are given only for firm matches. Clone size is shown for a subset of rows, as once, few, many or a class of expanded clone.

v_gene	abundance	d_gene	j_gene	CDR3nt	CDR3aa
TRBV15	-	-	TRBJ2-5	TGTGCCACCGGAGGGAAGGGCCAAGAGACCCAGTACTTC	CATGGKGQETQYF
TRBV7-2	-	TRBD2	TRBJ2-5	TGTGCCAGCAGCTTAGCGCTGGCTAGCGGGTTCCCAGTCGGGGAGACCCAGTACTTC	CASSLALASGFPVGETQYF
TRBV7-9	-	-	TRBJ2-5	TGTGCCAGCAGCCCCGGTGGGGGCTTTCAAGAGACCCAGTACTTC	CASSPGGGFQETQYF
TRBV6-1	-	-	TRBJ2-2	TGTGCCAGCAGTGAGGGCCGTACCACCGGGGAGCTGTTTTTT	CASSEGRTTGELFF
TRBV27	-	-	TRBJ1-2	TGTGCCAGCAGGCGGACTGCGGGCCGCGGAGGCTACACCTTC	CASRRTAGRGGYTF
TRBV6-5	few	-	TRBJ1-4	TGTGCCAGCAGTAGGACTGGTGCAACTAATGAAAAACTGTTTTTT	CASSRTGATNEKLFF
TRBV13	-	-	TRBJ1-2	TGTGCCAGCCGATCGGGTGTGGCTGTTAACTATGGCTACACCTTC	CASRSGVAVNYGYTF
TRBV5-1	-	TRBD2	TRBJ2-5	TGCGCCAGCAGCTGGGGGTCCCGACTAGCGGGGGGGCAAGAGACCCAGTACTTC	CASSWGSRLAGGQETQYF
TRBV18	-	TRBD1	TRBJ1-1	TGTGCCAGCTCACTCGACAGGGGTCTTGAAGCTTTCTTT	CASSLDRGLEAFF
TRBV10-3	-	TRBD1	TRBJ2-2	TGTGCCATCAGTGGCAACAGGGGTGATACCGGGGAGCTGTTTTTT	CAISGNRGDTGELFF
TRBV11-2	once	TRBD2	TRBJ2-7	TGTGCCAGCAGCTTAGCCCCAAGCGGGGTGGGACCCTACGAGCAGTACTTC	CASSLAPSGVGPYEQYF
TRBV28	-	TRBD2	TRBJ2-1	TGTGCCAGCAGTCCAAAACGACTAGCGGCGACTTTCAATGAGCAGTTCTTC	CASSPKRLAATFNEQFF
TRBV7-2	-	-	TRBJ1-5	TGTGCCAGCAGCTTAGTTGCGGAACAGCCCCAGCATTTT	CASSLVAEQPQHF
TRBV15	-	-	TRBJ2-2	TGTGCCACCAGCAGAGATCTCAGTAGGGGAACCGGGGAGCTGTTTTTT	CATSRDLSRGTGELFF
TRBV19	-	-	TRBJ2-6	TGTGCCAGTATGGCAGTTTATTCCGGGGCCAACGTCCTGACTTTC	CASMAVYSGANVLTF
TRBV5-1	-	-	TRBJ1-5	TGCGCCAGCAGCCCGACCGGAGAGGGCAATCAGCCCCAGCATTTT	CASSPTGEGNQPQHF
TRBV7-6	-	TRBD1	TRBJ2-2	TGTGCCAGCAGCCAACAGGGGGCAACGGGCACCGGGGAGCTGTTTTTT	CASSQQGATGTGELFF
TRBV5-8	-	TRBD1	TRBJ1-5	TGTGCCAGCAGCTCGGGGACAGGGAATGTATATCAGCCCCAGCATTTT	CASSSGTGNVYQPQHF
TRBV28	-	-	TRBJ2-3	TGTGCCAGCAGTTTATCGGGGGGCGCGCATACGCAGTATTTT	CASSLSGGAHTQYF
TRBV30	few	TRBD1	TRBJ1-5	TGTGCCTGGGGGGACAGGGGGACTTATAGCAATCAGCCCCAGCATTTT	CAWGDRGTYSNQPQHF
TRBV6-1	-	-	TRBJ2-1	TGTGCCAGCTATACAGGCCGTAGCTCCTACAATGAGCAGTTCTTC	CASYTGRSSYNEQFF
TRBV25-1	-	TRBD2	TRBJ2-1	TGTGCCAGCAGTCGGCTAGCGGACAACTACAATGAGCAGTTCTTC	CASSRLADNYNEQFF
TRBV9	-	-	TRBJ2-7	TGTGCCAGCAGCGTAGACGGCAGGGAATACGAGCAGTACTTC	CASSVDGREYEQYF
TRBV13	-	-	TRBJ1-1	TGTGCCAGCAGCTTATCGCAAGGGGTAACTGAAGCTTTCTTT	CASSLSQGVTEAFF
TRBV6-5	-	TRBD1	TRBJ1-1	TGTGCCAGCAATACACAGGGGATGAACACTGAAGCTTTCTTT	CASNTQGMNTEAFF
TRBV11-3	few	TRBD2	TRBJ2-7	TGTGCCAGCAGCTTAGAATATAGACTAGCGACTAGCTCCTACGAGCAGTACTTC	CASSLEYRLATSSYEQYF
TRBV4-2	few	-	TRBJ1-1	TGTGCCAGCAGCCAGCCAGGCGCTGAAGCTTTCTTT	CASSQPGAEAFF
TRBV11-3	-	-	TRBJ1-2	TGTGCCAGCAGCTCGTTCAGGGAAGCTGGCTACACCTTC	CASSSFREAGYTF
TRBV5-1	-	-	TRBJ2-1	TGCGCCAGCAGCTCCTTTAATAGGGAGGTGGGTTACAATGAGCAGTTCTTC	CASSSFNREVGYNEQFF
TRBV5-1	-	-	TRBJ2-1	TGCGCCAGCAGCTTGAGCGGAGGGGCCTACAATGAGCAGTTCTTC	CASSLSGGAYNEQFF
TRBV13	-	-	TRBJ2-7	TGTGCCAGCAGCACCCGACTGACCTCGGTGAGCGAGCAGTACTTC	CASSTRLTSVSEQYF
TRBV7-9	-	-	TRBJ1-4	TGTTCCAGCAGCTTAGGAGGGGAAAAACTGTTTTTT	CSSSLGGEKLFF
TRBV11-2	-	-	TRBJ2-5	TGTGCCAGCAGCTCCGGAGCTTGGGAGACTCAGTACTTC	CASSSGAWETQYF
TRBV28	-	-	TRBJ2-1	TGTGCCACCTACCGGACGGGGGTACCCTACAATGAGCAGTTCTTC	CATYRTGVPYNEQFF
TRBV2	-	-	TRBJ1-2	TGTGCCAGCAGCGAGGACTATGGCTACACCTTC	CASSEDYGYTF
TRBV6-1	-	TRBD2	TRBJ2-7	TGTGCCAGCAGCTTGTTACTAGCGGGAGATTACGAGCAGTACTTC	CASSLLLAGDYEQYF
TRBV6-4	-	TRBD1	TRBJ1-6	TGTGCCAGCAGGGAACAGGGGGAAAATTCACCCCTCCACTTT	CASREQGENSPLHF
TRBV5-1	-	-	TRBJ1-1	TGCGCCAGCAGCTTGGGGTCAGTGAACACTGAAGCTTTCTTT	CASSLGSVNTEAFF
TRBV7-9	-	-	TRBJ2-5	TGTGCCAGCAGCTTCCAGGAGACCCAGTACTTC	CASSFQETQYF
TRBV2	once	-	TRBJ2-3	TGTGCCAGCAGTAGCGGAATCTCCACAGATACGCAGTATTTT	CASSSGISTDTQYF
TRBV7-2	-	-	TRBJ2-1	TGTGCCAGCAGCTTAAAGCGGGACAATGAGCAGTTCTTC	CASSLKRDNEQFF
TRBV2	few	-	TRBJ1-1	TGTGCCAGCAGTGATATCGGAGTGGCTGAAGCTTTCTTT	CASSDIGVAEAFF
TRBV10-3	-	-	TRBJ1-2	TGTGCCATCAGGGACAAACAGGGTTTCTATGGCTACACCTTC	CAIRDKQGFYGYTF
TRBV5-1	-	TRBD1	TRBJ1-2	TGCGCCAGCAGCCCCCACGACAGGGACGCCTATGGCTACACCTTC	CASSPHDRDAYGYTF
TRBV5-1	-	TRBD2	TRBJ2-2	TGCGCCAGCAGCCCAGAGCGGGGGGGCCACACCGGGGAGCTGTTTTTT	CASSPERGGHTGELFF